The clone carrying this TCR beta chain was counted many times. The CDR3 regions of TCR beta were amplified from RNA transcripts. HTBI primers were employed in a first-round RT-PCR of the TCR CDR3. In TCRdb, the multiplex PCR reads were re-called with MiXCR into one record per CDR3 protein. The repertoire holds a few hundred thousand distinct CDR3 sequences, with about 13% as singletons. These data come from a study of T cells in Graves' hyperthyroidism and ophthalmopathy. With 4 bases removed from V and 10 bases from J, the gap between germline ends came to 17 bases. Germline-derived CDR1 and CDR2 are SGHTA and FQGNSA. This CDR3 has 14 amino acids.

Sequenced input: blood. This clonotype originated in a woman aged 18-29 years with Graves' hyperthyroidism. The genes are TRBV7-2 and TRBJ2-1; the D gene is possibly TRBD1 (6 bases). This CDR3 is CASSSAYPGDEQFF. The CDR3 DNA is TGTGCCAGCAGCTCGGCGTACCCAGGGGACGAGCAGTTCTTC.